What follows is one T cell receptor beta chain and its context. Deletions cut 3 bases from V and 4 bases from J, with 13 bases between. The CDR3 spans 15 residues. Germline V gene lookup returns CDR1 SGHDN and CDR2 FVKESK. Sequencing used immunoSEQ multiplex PCR; TCRdb keeps in-frame clones, though not all of them. Seen here are just under 60,000 clones, about 81% observed once, and the top ten hold 1% to 1.2%. The data derive from a study of memory CD4+ T cells and cytomegalovirus serostatus. The sort gate was single viable CD3+CD4+CD8-CD45RO+ cells for memory CD4+ T cells. The clonotype originates from an adult in good health and CMV-seronegative. This rearrangement joins TRBV14 to TRBJ2-1, with D possibly being TRBD1 or TRBD2 (5 bases each). Input material: memory CD4+ T cells from blood. CDR3: CASSQDGTSYNEQFF. CDR3 DNA: TGTGCCAGCAGCCAGGACGGGACGTCATACAATGAGCAGTTCTTC.